The 32 T cell receptor beta chains in this list originate from one sample, sequenced in a study of spatial heterogeneity in lung cancer. In TCRdb, the 5' RACE reads were re-called with MiXCR into one record per CDR3 protein. The table includes around 120,000 distinct CDR3 sequences, 10% to 15% detected once. This sample's time point: blood at routine non-recurrence follow-up after resection. Whole RNA was taken from tumor, nontumor lung or frozen PBMC; it was then sequenced unsorted. The source was PBMCs, collected at follow-up. These receptors were taken from a male donor with early-stage non-small cell lung cancer.

This clonotype was recorded at least ten times. The chain employs TRBV19 and TRBJ1-5; D is unresolved. CDR1 is LNHDA, CDR2 SQIVND, per germline (reference sequence). The length of the CDR3 is 12 residues. Trimming shortened V by 6 bases and J by 4 bases, and 7 bases separated the two germline ends. The CDR3 reads CASRARNQPQHF. DNA of the CDR3: TGTGCCAGTAGGGCCAGAAATCAGCCCCAGCATTTT.

This clonotype was counted a few times. The chain is built from TRBV9 and TRBJ2-6; the D is unclear. The CDR3 contains 15 residues. Trimming removed 0 bases from V and 4 bases from J, with 8 bases in between. Germline CDR1 SGDLS, CDR2 YYNGEE. The chain's CDR3 is CASSVGVTGANVLTF. The CDR3 DNA reads as TGTGCCAGCAGCGTAGGGGTAACCGGGGCCAACGTCCTGACTTTC.

This clonotype was counted ten times or more. The chain combines TRBV28 with TRBJ1-2; D not certain. Trimming removed 0 bases from V and 3 bases from J, with 5 bases in between. CDR3 size: 13 residues. Germline assignment: CDR1 MDHEN and CDR2 SYDVKM. The CDR3 DNA reads as TGTGCCAGCAGTTTATGGACCGACTATGGCTACACCTTC. Its protein product is CASSLWTDYGYTF.

The chain employs TRBV5-5 and TRBJ2-5; perhaps TRBD1 as D (5 bases). Germline assignment: CDR1 SGHKS and CDR2 YYEKEE (reference sequence). Trimming removed 4 bases from V and 5 bases from J, with 15 bases in between. The CDR3 extends over 14 amino acids. As DNA, the CDR3 is TGTGCCAGCAGCATCGTGGCAGGGATCGAGACCCAGTACTTC. It translates to CASSIVAGIETQYF.

This clonotype was observed at least ten times. This rearrangement joins TRBV11-2 to TRBJ2-3; 11 bases line up with TRBD2. Trimming took 3 bases from V and 4 from J; bases not matched to a gene: 0. CDR3 size: 14 residues. From germline, CDR1 is SGHAT and CDR2 FQNNGV. The CDR3 DNA is TGTGCCAGCAGCTTGGGACTAGCGGCAGATACGCAGTATTTT. Translating gives CASSLGLAADTQYF.

This clonotype was seen more than once but under ten times. The chain joins TRBV28 to TRBJ2-5; D is unclear. The germline CDR1 and CDR2 sequences are MDHEN and SYDVKM. Deletions cut 3 bases from V and 5 bases from J, with 10 bases between. This CDR3 has 13 residues. The CDR3 region is CASSLSSPETQYF. The CDR3, as DNA: TGTGCCAGCAGTTTGTCCTCCCCGGAGACCCAGTACTTC. Supplemented by reference TRBV28 and TRBJ2-5, the full variable domain reads DVKVTQSSRYLVKRTGEKVFLECVQDMDHENMFWYRQDPGLGLRLIYFSYDVKMKEKGDIPEGYSVSREKKERFSLILESASTNQTSMYLCASSLSSPETQYFGPGTRLLVL.

This clonotype has just a few counts. The chain joins TRBV19 to TRBJ2-1; D not resolved. The ends were cut back, 7 bases at V and 4 bases at J, with 5 bases in the middle. The germline gives CDR1 LNHDA, CDR2 SQIVND (reference sequence). The CDR3 consists of 11 residues. The CDR3 DNA reads TGTGCCAGTAACAATTACAATGAGCAGTTCTTC. Amino acid sequence: CASNNYNEQFF.

The chain employs TRBV28 and TRBJ1-3, with a weak D call TRBD1 (6 bases). In germline, CDR1 is MDHEN, CDR2 SYDVKM. The CDR3 sequence is 15 residues long. V was trimmed by 7 bases and J by 0 bases, leaving 13 bases between them. The CDR3 coding sequence is TGTGCCAGCACAAGTGGACAGACCTCTGGAAACACCATATATTTT. As protein: CASTSGQTSGNTIYF.

This clonotype showed up many times. This chain links TRBV7-9 with TRBJ2-5; D call uncertain. Germline V CDR1 and CDR2: SEHNR, FQNEAQ (reference sequence). The V gene lost 2 bases and the J gene lost 6 bases, with 4 bases spanning the gap. The CDR3 sequence is 11 residues long. The CDR3: CASSLKQTQYF. CDR3 DNA sequence: TGTGCCAGCAGCTTAAAACAGACCCAGTACTTC. The complete variable domain, with remaining parts taken from reference TRBV7-9 and TRBJ2-5, reads DTGVSQNPRHKITKRGQNVTFRCDPISEHNRLYWYRQTLGQGPEFLTYFQNEAQLEKSRLLSDRFSAERPKGSFSTLEIQRTEQGDSAMYLCASSLKQTQYFGPGTRLLVL.

The chain carries TRBV12-3 or TRBV12-4 and TRBJ2-3; a possible D gene is TRBD1 (6 bases). V gave up 7 bases and J gave up 2 bases, with 10 bases separating them. CDR3 size: 13 residues. CDR3 bases: TGTGCCAGCAACAGGGACACCACAGATACGCAGTATTTT. Translated, it gives CASNRDTTDTQYF.

At least ten counts were recorded for this clonotype. The V gene is TRBV10-1, the J gene TRBJ2-3; 13 nucleotides align to TRBD2. CDR1 and CDR2 from the germline V gene are WNHNN and SYGVQD (reference sequence). CDR3 length equals 15 residues. V trimming: 6 bases; J trimming: 6 bases; junction bases outside the gene matches: 6. The CDR3: CASRPGLAGTDTQYF. CDR3 bases: TGCGCCAGCAGGCCGGGACTAGCGGGGACGGATACGCAGTATTTT.

The chain employs TRBV4-1 and TRBJ1-2; 11 bases line up with TRBD1. V lost 3 bases to trimming and J lost 1 base; unmatched junction nucleotides: 10. The germline CDR1 and CDR2 sequences are MGHRA and YSYEKL. This CDR3 has 18 residues. CDR3: CASSHLGQGAFDNYGYTF. The CDR3 DNA is TGCGCCAGCAGCCACTTAGGACAGGGGGCGTTCGATAACTATGGCTACACCTTC.

This clonotype was counted ten times or more. The J gene is TRBJ2-5, the V gene TRBV29-1; 7 bases align to TRBD2. This CDR3 has 13 amino acids. Germline V gene sequence: CDR1 SQVTM, CDR2 ANQGSEA. Germline trimming cut 4 bases from V and 1 base from J; bases unmatched to any gene: 3. CDR3 nucleotides: TGCAGCGTTGGGCCTAGCGGCCAAGAGACCCAGTACTTC. Protein sequence: CSVGPSGQETQYF.

CDR3 coding DNA: TGCGCCAGCAGCCAAGAGGGGGAAGAGACCCAGTACTTC. This translates into CASSQEGEETQYF. The chain combines TRBV4-1 with TRBJ2-5; D could derive from TRBD1 or TRBD2 (5 bases each). The CDR3 contains 13 residues. The germline CDR1 and CDR2 sequences are MGHRA and YSYEKL. Between the trimmed V and J ends, which lost 0 bases and 3 bases, there was a span of 5 bases.

This clonotype was counted at least ten times. The genes are TRBV4-3 and TRBJ1-1; 9 bases map to TRBD1. The CDR3 has 17 amino acids. V dropped 0 bases and J dropped 3; count of bases not matched to a gene: 8. Per the germline V gene, CDR1 is LGHNA and CDR2 is YSLEER. The CDR3 DNA is TGCGCCAGCAGCCAAGAAGGGGGGACAGGGCGGGACACTGAAGCTTTCTTT. Translation gives CASSQEGGTGRDTEAFF.

Here the CDR3 DNA reads TGCAGTGCCAGCCCGGACAGTTATGGCTACACCTTC. Translated, it gives CSASPDSYGYTF. The chain combines TRBV20-1 with TRBJ1-2; D may be TRBD1 (6 bases). The CDR3 length is 12 residues. V was shortened by 6 bases and J by 5 bases, with 13 bases between the two germline ends. Germline loops: CDR1 DFQATT, CDR2 SNEGSKA (reference sequence).

This clonotype has at least ten counts. This chain links TRBV30 with TRBJ1-2, with D uncertain. Trimming removed 1 base at V and 7 bases at J, with 10 bases between. Germline V gene sequence: CDR1 GTSNPN, CDR2 SVGIG (reference sequence). This CDR3 has 12 amino acids. The CDR3 spells CAWSAGLGGYTF. The CDR3, as DNA: TGTGCCTGGAGTGCAGGACTAGGTGGCTACACCTTC.

A few counts support this clonotype. The rearrangement links TRBV7-9 to TRBJ1-6; 10 bases line up with TRBD1. V was clipped by 5 bases and J by 10 bases; unmatched bases: 5. CDR1 SEHNR and CDR2 FQNEAQ come from the germline V gene (reference sequence). CDR3 size: 14 residues. CDR3 sequence reads: CASSLGQGESPLHF. In nucleotides, the CDR3 is TGTGCCAGCAGCCTCGGACAGGGGGAATCACCCCTCCACTTT.

In this sample, this clonotype turned up a few times. The chain combines TRBV5-6 with TRBJ2-4, with a weak D call TRBD2 (7 bases). Trimming stripped 0 bases from V and 7 bases from J, with 14 bases between. Looked up from germline, CDR1 is SGHDT and CDR2 is YYEEEE. The length of the CDR3 is 15 residues. CDR3 coding DNA: TGTGCCAGCAGCTTGGGCGGGGGCGCTTGGAACATTCAGTACTTC. It codes for CASSLGGGAWNIQYF.

The V call is TRBV4-1, the J call TRBJ1-4; no firm D call. V lost 6 bases and J lost 10, with 15 bases in between. The CDR3 sequence is 13 residues long. Germline CDR1 MGHRA, CDR2 YSYEKL. The CDR3 region is CASRVGSAGKLFF. CDR3 DNA: TGCGCCAGCAGAGTGGGTTCCGCTGGAAAACTGTTTTTT.

This clonotype was counted a few times. This chain connects TRBV7-2 to TRBJ2-5; 8 bases align to TRBD2. From germline, CDR1 is SGHTA and CDR2 FQGNSA. The V gene end was trimmed by 5 bases and the J gene end by 7 bases; junction bases not matched to a gene: 12. This CDR3 region has 15 residues. CDR3 sequence: CASSPLGGGPGTQYF. The CDR3, as DNA: TGTGCCAGCAGCCCCTTGGGCGGGGGGCCAGGGACCCAGTACTTC.

This clonotype came up many times. The V call is TRBV19, the J call TRBJ2-5, with D perhaps matching TRBD2 (6 bases). V was pared by 2 bases and J by 2 bases, with 12 bases between. The CDR3 sequence is 15 residues long. CDR1 and CDR2 (germline): LNHDA, SQIVND (reference sequence). DNA for the CDR3: TGTGCCAGTAGTATAAAAGGGACTGGACAAGAGACCCAGTACTTC. This sequence encodes CASSIKGTGQETQYF.

The rearrangement joins TRBV2 to TRBJ1-6; 8 bases map to TRBD1. Germline loops: CDR1 SNHLY, CDR2 FYNNEI. The length of the CDR3 is 13 residues. The V and J ends lost 3 bases and 9 bases, in that order; junction bases with no gene match: 1. DNA of the CDR3: TGTGCCAGCAGTGACAGGGGGCCTTCACCCCTCCACTTT. Amino acids: CASSDRGPSPLHF. Together with reference TRBV2 and TRBJ1-6, the CDR3 gives the full variable domain: EPEVTQTPSHQVTQMGQEVILRCVPISNHLYFYWYRQILGQKVEFLVSFYNNEISEKSEIFDDQFSVERPDGSNFTLKIRSTKLEDSAMYFCASSDRGPSPLHFGNGTRLTVT.

The sample holds many counts of this clonotype. The rearrangement links TRBV29-1 to TRBJ2-3; 10 bases are a match to TRBD2. V lost 8 bases, J lost 3 bases, and 11 bases stayed unmatched. Germline V gene lookup returns CDR1 SQVTM and CDR2 ANQGSEA. The CDR3 contains 15 residues. For the CDR3, the DNA is TGCAGCTCATCCAGCGGGGGGGTCATTACAGATACGCAGTATTTT. Protein product: CSSSSGGVITDTQYF.

This clonotype was detected ten times or more. V usage is TRBV7-9 and J usage is TRBJ1-1, with D possibly being TRBD1 (6 bases). CDR3 length: 14 amino acids. Germline values: CDR1 SEHNR, CDR2 FQNEAQ (reference sequence). V lost 5 bases and J 1 base, leaving 11 bases between the germline ends. The CDR3 loop is CASSPTGQNTEAFF. The CDR3 nucleotides read TGTGCCAGCAGCCCCACGGGACAGAACACTGAAGCTTTCTTT. Based on the CDR3 plus reference TRBV7-9 and TRBJ1-1, the full variable domain is DTGVSQNPRHKITKRGQNVTFRCDPISEHNRLYWYRQTLGQGPEFLTYFQNEAQLEKSRLLSDRFSAERPKGSFSTLEIQRTEQGDSAMYLCASSPTGQNTEAFFGQGTRLTVV.

This clonotype appeared many times. J is TRBJ1-5 and V is TRBV7-8; the match to TRBD1 covers 7 bases. The V gene's germline CDR1 is SGHVS and CDR2 FQNEAQ. This CDR3 spans 15 amino acids. Trimming took 3 bases from V and 3 from J; bases not matched to a gene: 5. The CDR3 sequence: CASSFSGQANQPQHF. DNA for the CDR3: TGTGCCAGCAGCTTCTCCGGACAGGCCAATCAGCCCCAGCATTTT.

The chain joins TRBV3-1 to TRBJ2-7; D remains ambiguous. This CDR3 is 14 amino acids long. Germline V lookup: CDR1 LGHDT, CDR2 YNNKEL (reference sequence). V shed 3 bases and J shed 4 bases, with 13 bases lying between them. As DNA, the CDR3 is TGTGCCAGCAGCCATTTGGGTTCCCGGTACGAGCAGTACTTC. Its translation: CASSHLGSRYEQYF.

This clonotype was detected a few times. V gene TRBV10-3 combines with J gene TRBJ2-1; a possible D gene is TRBD1 (6 bases). Trimming shortened V by 10 bases and J by 6 bases, and 22 bases separated the two germline ends. Germline V gene lookup returns CDR1 ENHRY and CDR2 SYGVKD. This CDR3 is built from 15 residues. CDR3 loop: CATRQDGYMGNEQFF. The CDR3 bases are TGTGCCACCCGACAGGACGGATATATGGGCAATGAGCAGTTCTTC.

The chain combines TRBV27 with TRBJ2-2; TRBD1 or TRBD2 may be the D gene (5 bases each). Trimming removed 1 base from V and 5 bases from J, with 17 bases in between. The CDR3 runs to 17 residues. Per germline, CDR1 MNHEY and CDR2 SMNVEV (reference sequence). CDR3 protein: CASSLFAVGGRTGELFF. Here the CDR3 DNA reads TGTGCCAGCAGTTTATTTGCGGTTGGGGGACGGACCGGGGAGCTGTTTTTT.

This clonotype was seen ten or more times. The rearrangement uses TRBV12-3 or TRBV12-4 and TRBJ2-1; possible D gene TRBD2, 5 bases. The germline V and J ends were trimmed by 3 bases and 9 bases, with 12 bases remaining between them. This CDR3 comprises 13 residues. CDR3 nucleotide sequence: TGTGCCAGCAGTTTGGGCGTCGCGGGTGAGCAGTTCTTC. This translates into CASSLGVAGEQFF.

This clonotype was counted many times. This chain links TRBV5-1 with TRBJ1-1, with 9 nucleotides matching TRBD1. The ends lost 3 bases at V and 7 bases at J; junction bases unmatched: 10. Germline CDR1 is SGHRS and CDR2 is YFSETQ. The CDR3 has 15 amino acids. Here the CDR3 DNA reads TGCGCCAGCAGCTCCGGGACAGGGAACCGTTTTGAAGCTTTCTTT. Its protein product is CASSSGTGNRFEAFF.

V usage is TRBV20-1 and J usage is TRBJ1-2; 8 bases match TRBD1. Germline lookup yields CDR1 DFQATT and CDR2 SNEGSKA (reference sequence). CDR3 length equals 12 residues. With V trimmed by 4 bases and J by 4 bases, 2 bases remained unmatched. In DNA, the CDR3 is TGCAGTGCTACTCAGGGGGCCTATGGCTACACCTTC. Translated: CSATQGAYGYTF.